This T cell receptor beta chain is drawn from a study of shared clonotypes between healthy human individuals. Findings and caveats of the study: In general, naive subsets displayed greater estimated richness than memory subsets did. Sharing across four donors was highest in naive CD4 (around 5%) and lowest in memory CD8 (0.4%).

The donor population consisted of healthy HIV-negative adults with no recent acute infections or vaccinations. The split of CD4+ cells yielded CD45RA+ naive and CD45RA-negative memory subsets. With 6 bases clipped from V and 9 bases from J, the junction kept 10 bases outside the gene matches. Germline V gene sequence: CDR1 MNHNS, CDR2 SASEGT. The CDR3 has 14 residues. About this clone itself: Its antigen is not known.

Produced via immunoSEQ multiplex PCR; TCRdb's table is partial and in-frame only. In the table there are 2,500,000 or so clones, more than 90% of which are singletons. The chain has TRBV6-1 and TRBJ1-5; 8 bases line up with TRBD1. Sequenced input: naive CD4+ T cells sorted from blood. This sample's subset: CD45RA+ positively selected. The receptor was isolated from a man aged 18 to 30 in good health. CDR3 sequence reads: CASRPSRGLGPQHF. The CDR3 region has the DNA TGTGCCAGCAGGCCCTCCAGGGGGCTGGGGCCCCAGCATTTT.